A selection of T cell receptor beta chains follows, all from one sample in a study of blood T cell repertoires in COVID-19. This table comes from immunoSEQ multiplex PCR, and its TCRdb copy is limited to in-frame clones, with some not included. The data contain 250,000 to 300,000 clones, 80% to 85% of them seen just once; the ten biggest clones take up 4.2%. The material sequenced was peripheral blood. The receptors stem from a man aged 55-75 years with acute or convalescent COVID-19. CDR3s include the opening cysteine and the closing phenylalanine or tryptophan. The order of the fields is V gene, D gene, J gene, clone size, CDR3 protein, CDR3 DNA. A D gene is named only where the DNA matches it firmly. Clone size appears in some rows only: once, few, many, or a class for an expanded clone.

v_call: TRBV4-1; d_call: NA; j_call: TRBJ1-1; clone_size: NA; cdr3_aa: CASSQEGPGLNTEAFF; cdr3_nt: TGCGCCAGCAGCCAAGAGGGGCCAGGGTTGAACACTGAAGCTTTCTTT
v_call: TRBV27; d_call: NA; j_call: TRBJ2-1; clone_size: NA; cdr3_aa: CASSFPGAQFNEQFF; cdr3_nt: TGTGCCAGCAGTTTCCCAGGGGCACAATTCAATGAGCAGTTCTTC
v_call: TRBV19; d_call: NA; j_call: TRBJ2-1; clone_size: NA; cdr3_aa: CASSRGDRGNNEQFF; cdr3_nt: TGTGCCAGTAGTAGGGGCGACAGAGGAAACAATGAGCAGTTCTTC
v_call: TRBV10-3; d_call: NA; j_call: TRBJ2-3; clone_size: NA; cdr3_aa: CAISESGARADTQYF; cdr3_nt: TGTGCCATCAGTGAGTCAGGAGCGCGGGCAGATACGCAGTATTTT
v_call: TRBV4-2; d_call: NA; j_call: TRBJ1-5; clone_size: NA; cdr3_aa: CASSQEISNQPQHF; cdr3_nt: TGTGCCAGCAGCCAAGAAATATCGAATCAGCCCCAGCATTTT
v_call: TRBV7-8; d_call: TRBD2; j_call: TRBJ2-1; clone_size: NA; cdr3_aa: CASSPGLADGNEQFF; cdr3_nt: TGTGCCAGCAGCCCGGGACTAGCGGACGGCAATGAGCAGTTCTTC
v_call: TRBV19; d_call: TRBD1; j_call: TRBJ1-2; clone_size: NA; cdr3_aa: CASGLTGGNYGYTF; cdr3_nt: TGTGCCAGTGGCCTAACAGGGGGCAACTATGGCTACACCTTC
v_call: TRBV6-5; d_call: NA; j_call: TRBJ1-2; clone_size: once; cdr3_aa: CASSYRGGDYGYTF; cdr3_nt: TGTGCCAGCAGTTACAGGGGAGGTGACTATGGCTACACCTTC
v_call: TRBV3-1/TRBV3-2; d_call: NA; j_call: TRBJ1-1; clone_size: NA; cdr3_aa: CASSHATEAFF; cdr3_nt: TGTGCCAGCAGCCACGCGACTGAAGCTTTCTTT
v_call: TRBV27; d_call: TRBD1; j_call: TRBJ1-5; clone_size: NA; cdr3_aa: CASSLKGQLNQPQHF; cdr3_nt: TGTGCCAGCAGTTTGAAGGGACAGTTAAATCAGCCCCAGCATTTT
v_call: TRBV2; d_call: TRBD1; j_call: TRBJ1-5; clone_size: NA; cdr3_aa: CASCDRGNQPQHF; cdr3_nt: TGTGCCAGCTGTGACAGGGGTAATCAGCCCCAGCATTTT
v_call: TRBV2; d_call: NA; j_call: TRBJ1-2; clone_size: NA; cdr3_aa: CATLRSYGYTF; cdr3_nt: TGTGCCACCCTTCGGAGCTATGGCTACACCTTC
v_call: TRBV25-1; d_call: NA; j_call: TRBJ2-3; clone_size: NA; cdr3_aa: CASSESAGALTDTQYF; cdr3_nt: TGTGCCAGCAGTGAATCGGCAGGGGCGCTCACAGATACGCAGTATTTT
v_call: TRBV21-1; d_call: NA; j_call: TRBJ2-7; clone_size: NA; cdr3_aa: CASSFHSTAWEQYF; cdr3_nt: TGTGCCAGCAGCTTCCACTCAACCGCCTGGGAGCAGTACTTC
v_call: TRBV3-1/TRBV3-2; d_call: NA; j_call: TRBJ1-1; clone_size: NA; cdr3_aa: CASSQQTVNTEAFF; cdr3_nt: TGTGCCAGCAGCCAGCAGACAGTGAACACTGAAGCTTTCTTT
v_call: TRBV7-2; d_call: NA; j_call: TRBJ1-2; clone_size: NA; cdr3_aa: CASSLGPRYGYTF; cdr3_nt: TGTGCCAGCAGCTTAGGGCCCCGCTATGGCTACACCTTC
v_call: TRBV15; d_call: NA; j_call: TRBJ1-2; clone_size: NA; cdr3_aa: CATSNRNPYGYTF; cdr3_nt: TGTGCCACCTCAAACAGAAACCCCTATGGCTACACCTTC
v_call: TRBV13; d_call: NA; j_call: TRBJ1-2; clone_size: NA; cdr3_aa: CASSPIVRRAKWDSYGYTF; cdr3_nt: TGTGCCAGCAGCCCGATCGTTCGGAGGGCAAAATGGGATAGCTATGGCTACACCTTC
v_call: TRBV2; d_call: NA; j_call: TRBJ2-7; clone_size: NA; cdr3_aa: CASRGAAHEQYF; cdr3_nt: TGTGCCAGCAGGGGGGCAGCCCACGAGCAGTACTTC
v_call: TRBV12-3/TRBV12-4; d_call: NA; j_call: TRBJ2-6; clone_size: once; cdr3_aa: CASRFAGANVLTF; cdr3_nt: TGTGCCAGCAGGTTCGCTGGGGCCAACGTCCTGACTTTC
v_call: TRBV7-6; d_call: TRBD1; j_call: TRBJ1-1; clone_size: NA; cdr3_aa: CASSLRAGGLVTEAFF; cdr3_nt: TGTGCCAGCAGCTTAAGGGCAGGGGGCCTGGTCACTGAAGCTTTCTTT
v_call: TRBV7-2; d_call: TRBD1; j_call: TRBJ1-2; clone_size: NA; cdr3_aa: CASSLPPTGSYGYTF; cdr3_nt: TGTGCCAGCAGCTTACCCCCGACAGGGAGCTATGGCTACACCTTC
v_call: TRBV4-1; d_call: TRBD2; j_call: TRBJ2-1; clone_size: few; cdr3_aa: CASSLWTSGNDNEQFF; cdr3_nt: TGCGCCAGCAGCCTCTGGACTAGCGGGAATGACAATGAGCAGTTCTTC
v_call: TRBV27; d_call: TRBD1; j_call: TRBJ1-2; clone_size: NA; cdr3_aa: CASSLTGTGFYGYTF; cdr3_nt: TGTGCCAGCAGTTTAACCGGGACAGGGTTTTATGGCTACACCTTC
v_call: TRBV9; d_call: NA; j_call: TRBJ1-6; clone_size: NA; cdr3_aa: CASSPGGSANSPLHF; cdr3_nt: TGTGCCAGCAGCCCCGGAGGATCCGCAAATTCACCCCTCCACTTT
v_call: TRBV5-1; d_call: NA; j_call: TRBJ2-2; clone_size: NA; cdr3_aa: CASSLKLPNTGELFF; cdr3_nt: TGCGCCAGCAGCTTGAAACTACCGAACACCGGGGAGCTGTTTTTT
v_call: TRBV2; d_call: TRBD2; j_call: TRBJ2-1; clone_size: NA; cdr3_aa: CASTLGLAGGGNEQFF; cdr3_nt: TGTGCCAGCACATTGGGACTAGCGGGGGGTGGTAATGAGCAGTTCTTC
v_call: TRBV28; d_call: TRBD2; j_call: TRBJ2-2; clone_size: NA; cdr3_aa: CASRTPGLAGGGTGELFF; cdr3_nt: TGTGCCAGCAGAACGCCGGGACTAGCGGGAGGAGGTACCGGGGAGCTGTTTTTT
v_call: TRBV7-2; d_call: NA; j_call: TRBJ2-1; clone_size: NA; cdr3_aa: CASRSLDGTFRYNEQFF; cdr3_nt: TGTGCCAGCAGAAGCTTAGACGGGACTTTCCGCTACAATGAGCAGTTCTTC
v_call: TRBV29-1; d_call: NA; j_call: TRBJ1-2; clone_size: few; cdr3_aa: CSVTGNSGYTF; cdr3_nt: TGCAGCGTCACCGGGAACTCTGGCTACACCTTC
v_call: TRBV15; d_call: TRBD1; j_call: TRBJ1-1; clone_size: NA; cdr3_aa: CATSVDRGNTEAFF; cdr3_nt: TGTGCCACCAGCGTAGACAGGGGGAACACTGAAGCTTTCTTT
v_call: TRBV24-1; d_call: TRBD1; j_call: TRBJ2-5; clone_size: NA; cdr3_aa: CATSDLKAGGIETQYF; cdr3_nt: TGTGCCACCAGTGATTTGAAGGCAGGGGGCATAGAGACCCAGTACTTC
v_call: TRBV6-5; d_call: NA; j_call: TRBJ1-3; clone_size: NA; cdr3_aa: CASKLGSSGNTIYF; cdr3_nt: TGTGCCAGCAAGTTGGGGAGCTCTGGAAACACCATATATTTT
v_call: TRBV7-8; d_call: TRBD2; j_call: TRBJ2-1; clone_size: NA; cdr3_aa: CASSLRGGANNEQFF; cdr3_nt: TGTGCCAGCAGCTTACGCGGGGGGGCCAACAATGAGCAGTTCTTC
v_call: TRBV29-1; d_call: TRBD1; j_call: TRBJ2-7; clone_size: NA; cdr3_aa: CSVPRTGNSYEQYF; cdr3_nt: TGCAGCGTACCTAGGACAGGGAACTCCTACGAGCAGTACTTC
v_call: TRBV18; d_call: TRBD1; j_call: TRBJ2-7; clone_size: NA; cdr3_aa: CASSPTAGTGSNFGEQYF; cdr3_nt: TGTGCCAGCTCACCCACAGCCGGGACAGGGAGTAATTTTGGCGAGCAGTACTTC
v_call: TRBV27; d_call: TRBD2; j_call: TRBJ2-1; clone_size: NA; cdr3_aa: CASRVGEGRSYNEQFF; cdr3_nt: TGTGCCAGCAGGGTAGGGGAGGGAAGGTCCTACAATGAGCAGTTCTTC
v_call: TRBV4-1; d_call: TRBD2; j_call: TRBJ2-5; clone_size: NA; cdr3_aa: CASSQEGLAGAQETQYF; cdr3_nt: TGCGCCAGCAGCCAAGAGGGACTAGCGGGGGCCCAAGAGACCCAGTACTTC
v_call: TRBV4-2; d_call: TRBD1; j_call: TRBJ1-4; clone_size: NA; cdr3_aa: CASSQDGKGAGGNF; cdr3_nt: TGTGCCAGCAGCCAAGATGGCAAGGGAGCAGGGGGCAATTTT
v_call: TRBV7-2; d_call: NA; j_call: TRBJ1-1; clone_size: NA; cdr3_aa: CASSLVLLNTEAFF; cdr3_nt: TGTGCCAGCAGCTTAGTACTTTTGAACACTGAAGCTTTCTTT